This T cell receptor beta chain was sequenced for a study of control samples from healthy donors and cancer patients. Assay: immunoSEQ multiplex PCR; the TCRdb copy retains only in-frame clones and omits some. The sample comprises 100,000 or so clones, 80% to 90% of which are singletons, and about 7.8% rests with the top ten. V shed 6 bases and J 1 base; nucleotides not matched to a gene: 2. The CDR3 loop spans 14 amino acids. CDR1 and CDR2 from the germline V gene are LNHDA and SQIVND (reference sequence). This chain joins TRBV19 and TRBJ2-2; 7 positions match TRBD2. Sample: blood. The receptor comes from a man aged 25-45 years in good health. CDR3 sequence: CASRTSRNTGELFF. In DNA, the CDR3 is TGTGCCAGTAGGACTAGCAGGAACACCGGGGAGCTGTTTTTT.